The clone carrying this T cell receptor beta chain was counted ten times or more. What it binds is unknown. Molecular barcoding with unique molecular identifiers was used for the TCRbeta library. TCRdb ran MiXCR on the PCR reads and lists one entry per CDR3 protein. Counted here are over 150,000 distinct CDR3 sequences, approximately 6.9% occurring once; the ten biggest clones make up 5.5%. This entry belongs to a study of T-cell reconstitution after alpha-beta-depleted transplantation in children. The V gene end was trimmed by 6 bases and the J gene end by 1 base; junction bases not matched to a gene: 1. CDR3 size: 15 residues. Whole-study findings and limits: Reportedly, only several hundred clones from non-depleted graft cells drove alpha-beta T-cell counts at about two months. Newly generated T cells supplied most T-cell counts and diversity one year post-transplant. Surviving recipient T cells and thymic progenitors accounted for the high day-60 TCRbeta diversity observed in some patients.

The sample in question was PBMCs, obtained before TCRalphabeta/CD19-depleted stem cell transplant. This sequence originates from a boy younger than 10 with acute lymphoblastic leukemia, due to receive a stem cell transplant. The chain has TRBV12-3 or TRBV12-4 and TRBJ2-2; TRBD2 agrees at 11 bases. CDR3 loop: CASSTSGRNTGELFF. CDR3 in DNA: TGTGCCAGCAGCACTAGCGGGAGGAACACCGGGGAGCTGTTTTTT.